This passage covers 30 T cell receptor beta chains from one sample sequenced in a study of blood T cell repertoires in COVID-19. The assay was immunoSEQ multiplex PCR, and TCRdb's table has in-frame clones only and misses some. The sample holds roughly 670,000 clones; just under 90% are singletons and the top ten take more than 0.25%. Material: peripheral blood. These receptor sequences come from a woman between 18 and 29 years old with acute or convalescent COVID-19.

The chain joins TRBV5-6 to TRBJ1-1; TRBD1 is a possible D gene (5 bases). From germline, CDR1 is SGHDT and CDR2 YYEEEE. This CDR3 is 14 amino acids long. V was clipped by 0 bases and J by 10 bases, with 16 bases between them. The CDR3 loop reads CASSLVPPGGGAFF. For the CDR3, the DNA is TGTGCCAGCAGCTTGGTTCCCCCGGGGGGGGGAGCTTTCTTT.

The V and J genes are TRBV5-1 and TRBJ2-4, with D possibly TRBD1 on 6 matching bases. CDR1 is SGHRS, CDR2 YFSETQ, per germline. The CDR3 is 20 residues long. V was trimmed by 7 bases and J by 3 bases, leaving 32 bases between them. The CDR3 region is CASFPTGFNSRVLVKNIQYF. The CDR3 coding sequence is TGCGCCAGCTTCCCCACAGGGTTCAATTCGAGAGTGTTAGTCAAAAACATTCAGTACTTC.

The chain carries TRBV5-1 and TRBJ1-2, with 7 bases lining up with TRBD1. Germline trimming cut 7 bases from V and 4 bases from J; bases unmatched to any gene: 4. This CDR3 is 12 amino acids long. Germline assignment: CDR1 SGHRS and CDR2 YFSETQ. CDR3 amino acids: CASFDRVYGYTF. CDR3 nucleotide sequence: TGCGCCAGCTTTGACAGGGTCTATGGCTACACCTTC.

J is TRBJ2-2 and V is TRBV6-5; 8 nucleotides agree with TRBD2. Looked up from germline, CDR1 is MNHEY and CDR2 is SVGAGI. Trimming cost V 8 bases and J 6 bases; bases outside gene matches: 11. The CDR3 totals 15 residues. For the CDR3, the DNA is TGTGCCAGCGGCTATTATCTCGGGAGGGCCGGGGAGCTGTTTTTT. Its translation is CASGYYLGRAGELFF.

The chain joins TRBV4-1 to TRBJ1-2, with D hard to call. This CDR3 spans 8 amino acids. Germline V lookup: CDR1 MGHRA, CDR2 YSYEKL. Between the trimmed V and J ends, which lost 1 base and 14 bases, there was a span of 2 bases. For the CDR3, the DNA is TGCGCCAGCAGCCAAGCAACCTTC. This sequence encodes CASSQATF.

This rearrangement joins TRBV9 to TRBJ1-1; maybe TRBD1 (6 bases). The V end was cut by 1 base, the J end by 0 bases, with 19 bases between. Germline loops: CDR1 SGDLS, CDR2 YYNGEE. CDR3 length: 18 residues. DNA of the CDR3: TGTGCCAGCAGCGTAAGAGGGGGGAGGGAGGGTCTGAACACTGAAGCTTTCTTT. Amino acid sequence: CASSVRGGREGLNTEAFF.

The chain employs TRBV7-9 and TRBJ2-7; 7 nucleotides line up with TRBD2. Trimming at V came to 5 bases and at J to 3 bases, leaving 4 bases not matched to a gene. CDR1 and CDR2 (germline): SEHNR, FQNEAQ (reference sequence). The CDR3 has 13 residues. The chain's CDR3 is CASSPREGYEQYF. The CDR3, as DNA: TGTGCCAGCAGCCCCAGGGAGGGCTACGAGCAGTACTTC.

The rearrangement joins TRBV7-6 to TRBJ1-2; D possibly corresponds to TRBD1 (5 bases). V gave up 3 bases and J gave up 8 bases, with 13 bases separating them. This CDR3 spans 13 amino acids. CDR1 is SGHVS and CDR2 is FNYEAQ in the germline V gene. CDR3: CASSLGQGRGYTF. CDR3 nucleotide sequence: TGTGCCAGCAGCTTGGGGCAGGGTCGGGGCTACACCTTC.

The genes are TRBV28 and TRBJ1-5; D ambiguous. The CDR3 covers 16 residues. V was clipped by 2 bases and J by 1 base, with 12 bases between them. Per the germline V gene, CDR1 is MDHEN and CDR2 is SYDVKM. CDR3 residues: CASSLMEGGSNQPQHF. As DNA, the CDR3 is TGTGCCAGCAGTTTAATGGAGGGAGGGAGCAATCAGCCCCAGCATTTT.

V gene TRBV2 combines with J gene TRBJ2-1; D possibly corresponds to TRBD1 (5 bases). This CDR3 contains 12 residues. Between the trimmed V and J ends, which lost 3 bases and 9 bases, there was a span of 9 bases. Germline V gene data show CDR1 as SNHLY and CDR2 as FYNNEI. The chain's CDR3 is CASSDRVGEQFF. CDR3 nucleotide sequence: TGTGCCAGCAGTGACAGGGTGGGTGAGCAGTTCTTC.

The chain combines TRBV6-5 with TRBJ1-1; D is unresolved. CDR3 size: 14 residues. Trimming removed 10 bases at V and 1 base at J, with 16 bases between. In germline, CDR1 is MNHEY, CDR2 SVGAGI. The CDR3 nucleotides are TGTGCCACCCGCACGTGGGGAGGGAACACTGAAGCTTTCTTT. Residues: CATRTWGGNTEAFF.

The chain combines TRBV6-1 with TRBJ1-1; D is ambiguous. The CDR3 is 13 amino acids. V lost 5 bases and J lost 0, with 7 bases in between. Germline-derived CDR1 and CDR2 are MNHNS and SASEGT. For the CDR3, the DNA is TGTGCCAGCAGTTATCGGGTGAACACTGAAGCTTTCTTT. Translating gives CASSYRVNTEAFF.

The chain carries TRBV19 and TRBJ1-1; tentatively, D is TRBD1 (6 bases). In germline, CDR1 is LNHDA, CDR2 SQIVND (reference sequence). This CDR3 spans 13 amino acids. The ends were cut back, 11 bases at V and 5 bases at J, with 18 bases in the middle. CDR3 protein: CASEAGAQTEAFF. Written as DNA, the CDR3 is TGTGCCTCGGAGGCGGGGGCGCAGACTGAAGCTTTCTTT.

The V call is TRBV9, the J call TRBJ1-2; perhaps TRBD1 as D (6 bases). The germline V gene encodes CDR1 SGDLS and CDR2 YYNGEE. V lost 0 bases and J 4 bases, leaving 13 bases between the germline ends. The CDR3 is made up of 15 amino acids. As DNA, the CDR3 is TGTGCCAGCAGCGTAGGTAGGGGGGGCCCCTATGGCTACACCTTC. Its protein product is CASSVGRGGPYGYTF.

Of note for this clone: The same CDR3 also results from other DNA sequences found in this sample. Written as DNA, the CDR3 is TGTGCCAGCAGTTACTCTGGGAGTAACTATGGCTACACCTTC. It is translated as CASSYSGSNYGYTF. J is TRBJ1-2 and V is TRBV6-5; D is undetermined. Trimming removed 0 bases from V and 1 base from J, with 6 bases in between. This CDR3 region has 14 residues. CDR1 and CDR2 (germline): MNHEY, SVGAGI.

The rearrangement links TRBV6-2 or TRBV6-3 to TRBJ2-7, with a possible D match to TRBD2 (5 bases). The germline V gene encodes CDR1 MNHEY and CDR2 SVGEGT. This CDR3 spans 16 amino acids. Trimming shortened V by 0 bases and J by 2 bases, and 14 bases separated the two germline ends. This CDR3 is CASSYSGVPRPYEQYF. CDR3 nucleotides: TGTGCCAGCAGTTACTCCGGGGTGCCGCGACCCTACGAGCAGTACTTC.

V usage is TRBV2 and J usage is TRBJ1-1; 8 bases line up with TRBD1. This CDR3 spans 17 amino acids. The V and J ends lost 2 bases and 0 bases, in that order; junction bases with no gene match: 8. Germline loops: CDR1 SNHLY, CDR2 FYNNEI. The DNA for the CDR3 is TGTGCCAGCAGTGAAAACAGGGGGTTGGGAATGAACACTGAAGCTTTCTTT. Amino acids: CASSENRGLGMNTEAFF.

This sequence joins TRBV4-2 and TRBJ1-5; D gene unclear. Germline V gives CDR1 LGHNA, CDR2 YNFKEQ. The ends were cut back, 1 base at V and 3 bases at J, with 10 bases in the middle. The CDR3 is 15 residues long. The CDR3 sequence is CASSQGERNNQPQHF. For the CDR3, the DNA is TGTGCCAGCAGCCAAGGGGAGAGGAACAATCAGCCCCAGCATTTT.

This clone came up once. The chain combines TRBV4-2 with TRBJ2-5; 9 nucleotides agree with TRBD1. The CDR3 has 14 amino acids. With 4 bases clipped from V and 4 bases from J, the junction kept 4 bases outside the gene matches. Germline CDR1 and CDR2: LGHNA and YNFKEQ. The CDR3 bases are TGTGCCAGCAGCCCCCGGACAGGGGTAGAGACCCAGTACTTC. It codes for CASSPRTGVETQYF.

This chain joins TRBV29-1 and TRBJ1-5; 10 bases match TRBD1. V was pared by 6 bases and J by 3 bases, with 5 bases of the junction left unmatched. This CDR3 has 14 residues. Germline-derived CDR1 and CDR2 are SQVTM and ANQGSEA. The DNA for the CDR3 is TGCAGCGTCTCGACAGGGGGCTACAATCAGCCCCAGCATTTT. This translates into CSVSTGGYNQPQHF.

The chain is built from TRBV27 and TRBJ2-7; D is possibly TRBD2 (5 bases). The ends were cut back, 4 bases at V and 5 bases at J, with 9 bases in the middle. This CDR3 comprises 12 residues. The germline V gene has CDR1 MNHEY and CDR2 SMNVEV (reference sequence). This CDR3 is CASSSWGDEQYF. The CDR3, as DNA: TGTGCCAGCAGTTCTTGGGGAGACGAGCAGTACTTC.

This clone was seen only once. The chain joins TRBV4-1 to TRBJ1-1; a weak D match, TRBD1 (6 bases). V was cut by 4 bases and J by 5 bases, with 14 bases left in between. Germline V gene sequence: CDR1 MGHRA, CDR2 YSYEKL. This CDR3 contains 14 residues. The CDR3 region is CASSRAWGQTEAFF. For the CDR3, the DNA is TGCGCCAGCAGCCGCGCCTGGGGACAAACTGAAGCTTTCTTT.

The V call is TRBV12-3 or TRBV12-4, the J call TRBJ1-6; unclear D gene. Trimming shortened V by 5 bases and J by 4 bases, and 6 bases separated the two germline ends. The CDR3 spans 13 residues. CDR3 residues: CASSVEYNSPLHF. CDR3 DNA: TGTGCCAGCAGTGTGGAGTATAATTCACCCCTCCACTTT.

This rearrangement joins TRBV28 to TRBJ1-2, with 7 bases fitting TRBD1. Germline V gene data show CDR1 as MDHEN and CDR2 as SYDVKM. V was clipped by 8 bases and J by 7 bases; unmatched bases: 10. This CDR3 has 13 residues. CDR3 residues: CASYTTGTSGYTF. The CDR3 DNA follows: TGTGCCAGCTACACGACAGGGACTAGTGGCTACACCTTC.

In the case of this clone: Additional DNA sequences in this sample encode the identical CDR3. The chain is built from TRBV6-2 or TRBV6-3 and TRBJ1-1, with D perhaps matching TRBD1 (6 bases). The CDR3 is 14 residues long. V lost 0 bases and J 5 bases, leaving 10 bases between the germline ends. CDR1 and CDR2 (germline): MNHEY, SVGEGT. The chain's CDR3 is CASSYSQGRTEAFF. CDR3 in DNA: TGTGCCAGCAGTTACTCACAGGGAAGAACTGAAGCTTTCTTT.

The gene calls are TRBV6-1 and TRBJ1-3; weak D call: TRBD1 (6 bases). V lost 1 base to trimming and J lost 4 bases, with 14 bases between them. Germline values: CDR1 MNHNS, CDR2 SASEGT. The CDR3 contains 16 residues. CDR3 loop: CASSEDRAGGGNTIYF. The CDR3 coding sequence is TGTGCCAGCAGTGAAGATCGGGCTGGGGGCGGAAACACCATATATTTT.

This clone was seen just once. This chain links TRBV3-1 (or the pseudogene TRBV3-2) with TRBJ2-2, with 9 bases fitting TRBD1. V lost 4 bases, J lost 2 bases, and 5 bases stayed unmatched. The CDR3 is made up of 16 amino acids. Germline V gene data show CDR1 as LGHDT and CDR2 as YNNKEL (reference sequence). CDR3 region: CASSLQTGGNTGELFF. CDR3 nucleotides: TGTGCCAGCAGCCTCCAAACAGGGGGCAACACCGGGGAGCTGTTTTTT.

The V and J genes are TRBV5-6 and TRBJ1-1; TRBD1 aligns across 10 bases. With V trimmed by 2 bases and J by 5 bases, 9 bases remained unmatched. CDR1 is SGHDT and CDR2 is YYEEEE in the germline V gene. CDR3 length equals 16 residues. The CDR3 here is CASSFRQGARWTEAFF. CDR3 bases: TGTGCCAGCAGCTTCCGACAGGGGGCGCGTTGGACTGAAGCTTTCTTT.

This chain links TRBV6-4 with TRBJ1-1, with 7 bases fitting TRBD1. This CDR3 has 13 amino acids. The germline gives CDR1 MRHNA, CDR2 SNTAGT. The trim removed 4 bases at V and 4 bases at J, leaving 3 bases unmatched. Written as DNA, the CDR3 is TGTGCCAGCAGTGCCACAGGGGTCACTGAAGCTTTCTTT. Encoded protein: CASSATGVTEAFF.

This sequence joins TRBV6-6 and TRBJ1-5; D gene unclear. Trimming cost V 6 bases and J 0 bases, with 9 bases left between them. This CDR3 spans 14 amino acids. Germline lookup yields CDR1 MNHNY and CDR2 SVGAGI (reference sequence). The chain's CDR3 is CASSLSDSNQPQHF. Here the CDR3 DNA reads TGTGCCAGCAGCCTCAGTGATAGCAATCAGCCCCAGCATTTT.